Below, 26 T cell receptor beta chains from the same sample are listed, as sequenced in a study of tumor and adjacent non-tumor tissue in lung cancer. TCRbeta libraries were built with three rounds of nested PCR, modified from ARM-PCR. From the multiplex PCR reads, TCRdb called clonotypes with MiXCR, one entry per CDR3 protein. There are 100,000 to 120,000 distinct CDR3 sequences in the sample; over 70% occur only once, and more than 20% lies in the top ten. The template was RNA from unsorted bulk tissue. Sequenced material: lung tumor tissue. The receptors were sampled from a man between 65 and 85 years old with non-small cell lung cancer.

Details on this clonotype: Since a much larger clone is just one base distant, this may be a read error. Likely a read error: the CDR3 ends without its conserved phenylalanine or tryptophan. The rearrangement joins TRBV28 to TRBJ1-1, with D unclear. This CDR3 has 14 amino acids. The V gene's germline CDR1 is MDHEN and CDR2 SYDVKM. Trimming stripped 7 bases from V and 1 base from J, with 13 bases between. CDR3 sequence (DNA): TGTGCCAGCAAATTAGGTTTGGAGAACACTGAAGCTTTCTCT. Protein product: CASKLGLENTEAFS.

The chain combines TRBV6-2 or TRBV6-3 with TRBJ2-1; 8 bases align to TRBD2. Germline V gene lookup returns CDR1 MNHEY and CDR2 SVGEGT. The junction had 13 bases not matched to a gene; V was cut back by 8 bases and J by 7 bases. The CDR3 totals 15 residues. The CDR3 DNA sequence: TGTGCCAGCGGTCCGGGACTAGACAATACTAATGAGCAGTTCTTC. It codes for CASGPGLDNTNEQFF.

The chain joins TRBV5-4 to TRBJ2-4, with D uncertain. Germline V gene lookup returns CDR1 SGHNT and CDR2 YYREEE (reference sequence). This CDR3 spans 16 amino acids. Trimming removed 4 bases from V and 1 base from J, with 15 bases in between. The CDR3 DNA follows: TGTGCCAGCAGCATGGACCCAGATCCGGCCAAAAACATTCAGTACTTC. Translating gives CASSMDPDPAKNIQYF.

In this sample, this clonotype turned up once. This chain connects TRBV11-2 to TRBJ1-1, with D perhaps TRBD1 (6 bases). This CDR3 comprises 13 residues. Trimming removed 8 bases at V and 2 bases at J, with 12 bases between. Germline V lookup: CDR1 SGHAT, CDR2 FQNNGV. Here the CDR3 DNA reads TGTGCCAGCCTTGGACAGTTTAACACTGAAGCTTTCTTT. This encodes CASLGQFNTEAFF.

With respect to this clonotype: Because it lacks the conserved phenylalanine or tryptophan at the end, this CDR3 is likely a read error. Here the CDR3 DNA reads TGTGCCAGCAATGGAGTTGCCTCCTACGAGCAGTACTTA. As protein: CASNGVASYEQYL. The V and J genes are TRBV6-1 and TRBJ2-7; D is ambiguous. Germline V CDR1 and CDR2: MNHNS, SASEGT. The V end lost 7 bases, the J end lost 0 bases, and 10 bases lay between the germline ends. This CDR3 region has 13 residues.

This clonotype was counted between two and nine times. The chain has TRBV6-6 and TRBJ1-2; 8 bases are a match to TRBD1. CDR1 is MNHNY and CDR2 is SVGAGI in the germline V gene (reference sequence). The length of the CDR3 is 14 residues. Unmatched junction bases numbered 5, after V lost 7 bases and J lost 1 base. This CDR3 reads CASNFGQGNYGYTF. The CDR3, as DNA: TGTGCCAGCAATTTTGGACAGGGTAACTATGGCTACACCTTC.

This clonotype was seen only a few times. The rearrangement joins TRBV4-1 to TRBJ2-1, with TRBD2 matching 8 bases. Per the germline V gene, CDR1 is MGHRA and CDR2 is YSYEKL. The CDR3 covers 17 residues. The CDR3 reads CANSQVFSGTGWNEQFF. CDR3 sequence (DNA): TGCGCTAACAGCCAAGTCTTTAGCGGGACGGGGTGGAATGAGCAGTTCTTC.

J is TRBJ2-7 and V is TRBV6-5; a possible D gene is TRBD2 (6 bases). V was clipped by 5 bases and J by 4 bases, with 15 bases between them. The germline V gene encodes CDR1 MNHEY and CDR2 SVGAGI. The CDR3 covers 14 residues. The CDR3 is CASSPTGGGYEQYF. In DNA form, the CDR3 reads TGTGCCAGCAGTCCCACCGGGGGAGGTTACGAGCAGTACTTC.

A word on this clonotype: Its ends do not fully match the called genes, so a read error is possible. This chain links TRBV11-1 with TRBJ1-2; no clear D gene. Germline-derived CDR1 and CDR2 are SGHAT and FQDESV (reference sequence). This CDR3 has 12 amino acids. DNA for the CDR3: TGTGTCTGCAGCTTATACAGATATGACTACACCTTC. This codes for CVCSLYRYDYTF.

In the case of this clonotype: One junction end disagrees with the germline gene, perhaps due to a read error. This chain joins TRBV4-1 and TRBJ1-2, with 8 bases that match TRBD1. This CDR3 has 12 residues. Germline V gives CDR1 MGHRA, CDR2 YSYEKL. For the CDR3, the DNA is TGCGCCAGCAGCCCCAGGGGGCACGGCTACACGTTC. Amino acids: CASSPRGHGYTF.

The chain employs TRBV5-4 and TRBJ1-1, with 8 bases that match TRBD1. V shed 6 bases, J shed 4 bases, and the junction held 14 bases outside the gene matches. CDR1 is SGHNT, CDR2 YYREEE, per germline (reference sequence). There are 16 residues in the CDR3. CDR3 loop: CASTFKTGTGGTEAFF. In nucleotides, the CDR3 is TGTGCCAGCACCTTTAAGACCGGGACAGGAGGCACTGAAGCTTTCTTT.

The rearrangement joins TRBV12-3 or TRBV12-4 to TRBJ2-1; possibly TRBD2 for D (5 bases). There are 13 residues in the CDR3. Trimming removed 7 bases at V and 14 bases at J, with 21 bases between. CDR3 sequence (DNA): TGTGCCAGCACCCTGCGGGTTGGCAAAGACGAGTTCTTC. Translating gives CASTLRVGKDEFF.

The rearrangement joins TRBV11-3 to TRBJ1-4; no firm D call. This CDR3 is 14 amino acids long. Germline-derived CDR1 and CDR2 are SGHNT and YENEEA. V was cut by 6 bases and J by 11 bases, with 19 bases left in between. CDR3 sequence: CASSRAVSADKLFF. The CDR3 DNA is TGTGCCAGCAGTAGGGCAGTCTCTGCTGACAAACTGTTTTTT.

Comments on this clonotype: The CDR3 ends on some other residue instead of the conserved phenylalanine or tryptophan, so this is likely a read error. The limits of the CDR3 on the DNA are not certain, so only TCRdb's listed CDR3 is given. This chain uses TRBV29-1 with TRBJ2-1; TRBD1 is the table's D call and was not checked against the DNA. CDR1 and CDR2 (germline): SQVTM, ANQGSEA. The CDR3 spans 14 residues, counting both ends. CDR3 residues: CNVGRGQGAYEHFS.

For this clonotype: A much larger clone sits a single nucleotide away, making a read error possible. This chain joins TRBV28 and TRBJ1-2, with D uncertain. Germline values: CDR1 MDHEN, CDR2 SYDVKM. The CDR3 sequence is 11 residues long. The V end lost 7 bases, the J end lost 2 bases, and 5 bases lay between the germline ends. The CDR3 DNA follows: TGTGCCAGCATAAAAAACTATGGCTACACCTTC. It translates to CASIKNYGYTF.

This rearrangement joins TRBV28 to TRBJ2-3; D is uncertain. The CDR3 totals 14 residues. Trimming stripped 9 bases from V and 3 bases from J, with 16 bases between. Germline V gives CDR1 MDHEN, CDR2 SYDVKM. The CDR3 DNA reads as TGTGCCAGTAGTCCTCGAGTTCGTACAGATACGCAGTATTTT. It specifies CASSPRVRTDTQYF.

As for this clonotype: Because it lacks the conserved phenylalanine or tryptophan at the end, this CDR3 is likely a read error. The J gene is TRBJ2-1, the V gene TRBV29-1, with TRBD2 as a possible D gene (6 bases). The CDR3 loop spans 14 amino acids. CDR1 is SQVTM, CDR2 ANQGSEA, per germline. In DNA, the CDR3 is TGCAGTGCTGTGGGGAGGCGCACAAACAATGAGCAGTTCCTC. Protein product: CSAVGRRTNNEQFL.

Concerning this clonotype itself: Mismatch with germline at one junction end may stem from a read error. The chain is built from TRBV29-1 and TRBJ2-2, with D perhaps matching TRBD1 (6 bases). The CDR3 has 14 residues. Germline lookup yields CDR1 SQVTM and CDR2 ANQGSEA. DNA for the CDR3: TGTAGCGCTGACGTAGAGGGGGACACCGGGGAGCTGTTTTTT. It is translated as CSADVEGDTGELFF.

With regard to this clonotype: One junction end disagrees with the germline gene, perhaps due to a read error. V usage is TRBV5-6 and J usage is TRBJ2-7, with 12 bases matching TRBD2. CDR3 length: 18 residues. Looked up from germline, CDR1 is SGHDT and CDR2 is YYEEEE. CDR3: CAGSSTLAGGPGKYEQYF. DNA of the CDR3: TGTGCCGGCAGCTCGACACTAGCGGGAGGCCCGGGTAAGTACGAGCAGTACTTC.

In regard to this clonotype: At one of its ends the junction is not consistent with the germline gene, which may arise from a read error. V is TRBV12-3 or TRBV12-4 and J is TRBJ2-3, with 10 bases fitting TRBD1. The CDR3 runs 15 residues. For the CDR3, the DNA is TGTACCAGCAGTTTAGGACAGGGGGATGGAGATACGCGGTATTTT. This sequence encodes CTSSLGQGDGDTRYF.

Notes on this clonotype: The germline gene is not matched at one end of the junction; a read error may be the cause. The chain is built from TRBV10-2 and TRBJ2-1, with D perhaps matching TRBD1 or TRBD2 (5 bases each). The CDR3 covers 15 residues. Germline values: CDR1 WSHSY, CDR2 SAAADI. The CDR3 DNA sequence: TGCGCCAACAGGTCCTCGGGACCCTCTTCTCATGAGCTGTTCTTC. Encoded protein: CANRSSGPSSHELFF.

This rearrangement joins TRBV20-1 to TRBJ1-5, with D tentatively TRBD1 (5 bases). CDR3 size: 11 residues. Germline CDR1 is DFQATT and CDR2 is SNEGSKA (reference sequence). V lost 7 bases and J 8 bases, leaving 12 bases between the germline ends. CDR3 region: CSVQGWEPQHF. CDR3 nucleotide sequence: TGCAGTGTCCAGGGCTGGGAGCCCCAGCATTTT.

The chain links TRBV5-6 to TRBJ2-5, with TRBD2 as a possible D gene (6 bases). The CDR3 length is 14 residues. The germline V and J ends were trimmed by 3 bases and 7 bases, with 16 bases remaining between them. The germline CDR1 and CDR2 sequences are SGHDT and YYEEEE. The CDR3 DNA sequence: TGTGCCAGCAGCTGGGACTTCTGGGAAGGGACCCAGTACTTC. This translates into CASSWDFWEGTQYF.

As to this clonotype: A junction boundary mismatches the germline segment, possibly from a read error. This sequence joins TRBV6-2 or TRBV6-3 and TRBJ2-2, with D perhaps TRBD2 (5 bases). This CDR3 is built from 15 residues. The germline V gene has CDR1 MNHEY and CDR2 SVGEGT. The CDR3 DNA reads TGTGCCAACAGTTGCCCGGACTCCCTTGCCAGGGAGCTGTTTTTT. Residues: CANSCPDSLARELFF.

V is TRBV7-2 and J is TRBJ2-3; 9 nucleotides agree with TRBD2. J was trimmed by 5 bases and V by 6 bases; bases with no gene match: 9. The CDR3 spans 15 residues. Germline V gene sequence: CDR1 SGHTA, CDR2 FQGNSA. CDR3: CASSRLAGPRDTQYF. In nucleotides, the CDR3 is TGTGCCAGCAGTAGGCTAGCGGGGCCGCGAGATACGCAGTATTTT.

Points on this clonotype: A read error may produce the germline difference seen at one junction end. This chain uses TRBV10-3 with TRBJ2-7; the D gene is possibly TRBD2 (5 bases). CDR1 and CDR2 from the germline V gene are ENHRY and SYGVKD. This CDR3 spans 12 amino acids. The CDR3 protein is CVISSAGQEHYF. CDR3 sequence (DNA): TGTGTCATCAGTAGTGCGGGCCAAGAGCACTACTTC.